The 20 T cell receptor beta chains presented below share a single source sample, sequenced in a study of T cell responses to AZD1222 COVID-19 vaccine. Sequencing used immunoSEQ multiplex PCR; TCRdb keeps in-frame clones, though not all of them. The sample includes roughly 140,000 clones, over 75% seen only once; the top ten take over 1.5%. Here the sequenced sample was peripheral blood, taken on day 0 of AZD1222 vaccination. The source is an adult in good health.

In this sample, this clone turned up once. The chain uses TRBV15 and TRBJ1-3, with 8 bases fitting TRBD1. With V trimmed by 3 bases and J by 2 bases, 3 bases remained unmatched. This CDR3 has 15 residues. Per germline, CDR1 LNHNV and CDR2 YYDKDF (reference sequence). CDR3 amino acids: CATSRDRVAGNTIYF. DNA of the CDR3: TGTGCCACCAGCAGGGACAGGGTTGCTGGAAACACCATATATTTT.

This clone was recorded a few times. V is TRBV10-3 and J is TRBJ1-1; D gene ambiguous. CDR1 is ENHRY and CDR2 is SYGVKD in the germline V gene. The CDR3 has 14 amino acids. The V end was cut by 0 bases, the J end by 1 base, with 6 bases between. CDR3 DNA sequence: TGTGCCATCAGTGAGTCGACGGGGAACACTGAAGCTTTCTTT. It is translated as CAISESTGNTEAFF.

This chain links TRBV5-8 with TRBJ2-7; 10 bases are shared with TRBD1. This CDR3 comprises 18 residues. Germline trimming cut 2 bases from V and 0 bases from J; bases unmatched to any gene: 11. Germline CDR1 reads SGHTS; CDR2 reads YDEGEE. CDR3 sequence reads: CASSLPGQGNAVSYEQYF. The DNA for the CDR3 is TGTGCCAGCAGCTTACCGGGACAGGGGAATGCGGTCTCCTACGAGCAGTACTTC. Complete variable domain (other parts from reference TRBV5-8 and TRBJ2-7): EAGVTQSPTHLIKTRGQQATLRCSPISGHTSVYWYQQALGLGLQFLLWYDEGEERNRGNFPPRFSGRQFPNYSSELNVNALELEDSALYLCASSLPGQGNAVSYEQYFGPGTRLTVT.

CDR3 sequence reads: CASALSGTGNTF. The CDR3 DNA follows: TGTGCCAGCGCCTTGTCAGGGACTGGTAACACCTTC. The V gene is TRBV6-5, the J gene TRBJ1-2, with D possibly TRBD1 on 5 matching bases. The V gene lost 8 bases and the J gene lost 12 bases, with 19 bases spanning the gap. CDR1 is MNHEY, CDR2 SVGAGI, per germline. The CDR3 loop spans 12 amino acids.

This sequence joins TRBV7-9 and TRBJ2-1; 8 bases are a match to TRBD2. With V trimmed by 1 base and J by 5 bases, 7 bases remained unmatched. The CDR3 is 16 residues long. Germline V lookup: CDR1 SEHNR, CDR2 FQNEAQ (reference sequence). The CDR3 protein is CASSLVRGGIDNEQFF. The CDR3 nucleotides read TGTGCCAGCAGCTTAGTCCGGGGGGGAATTGACAATGAGCAGTTCTTC.

V gene TRBV7-8 combines with J gene TRBJ2-7, with no clear D. V lost 4 bases, J lost 2 bases, and 3 bases lay in between. Germline CDR1 is SGHVS and CDR2 is FQNEAQ. The CDR3 loop spans 11 amino acids. As DNA, the CDR3 is TGTGCCAGCAGCTCGGCCTACGAGCAGTACTTC. Translated: CASSSAYEQYF.

The chain is built from TRBV10-3 and TRBJ1-2; D is ambiguous. Trimming took 6 bases from V and 3 from J, leaving 8 bases between them. Germline CDR1 ENHRY, CDR2 SYGVKD. This CDR3 spans 12 amino acids. The CDR3 DNA reads as TGTGCCATCAGCCCAGAGGACTATGGCTACACCTTC. Translation gives CAISPEDYGYTF.

This chain's CDR3 is CASRDSNTEAFF. CDR3 DNA: TGTGCCAGCAGAGACTCGAACACTGAAGCTTTCTTT. This chain uses TRBV5-6 with TRBJ1-1; D is ambiguous. The V gene's germline CDR1 is SGHDT and CDR2 YYEEEE. V lost 5 bases and J lost 1, with 6 bases in between. The CDR3 loop spans 12 amino acids. The whole variable domain, remainder taken from reference TRBV5-6 and TRBJ1-1, is DAGVTQSPTHLIKTRGQQVTLRCSPKSGHDTVSWYQQALGQGPQFIFQYYEEEERQRGNFPDRFSGHQFPNYSSELNVNALLLGDSALYLCASRDSNTEAFFGQGTRLTVV.

This chain uses TRBV9 with TRBJ2-3, with 10 bases lining up with TRBD2. Per germline, CDR1 SGDLS and CDR2 YYNGEE. After removal of 3 bases from V and 1 base from J, the junction contained 2 bases not matched to a gene. The CDR3 consists of 15 residues. For the CDR3, the DNA is TGTGCCAGCAGCGGGGGGACTAGCGGCACAGATACGCAGTATTTT. This gives the protein CASSGGTSGTDTQYF.

This chain uses TRBV19 with TRBJ1-2; 7 bases line up with TRBD1. CDR1 is LNHDA, CDR2 SQIVND, per germline (reference sequence). J was trimmed by 1 base and V by 7 bases; bases with no gene match: 6. The length of the CDR3 is 14 residues. The CDR3 DNA is TGTGCCAGTACGGCAGGGGGAGTTAACTATGGCTACACCTTC. Translating it yields CASTAGGVNYGYTF.

This chain connects TRBV11-2 to TRBJ2-7, with unresolved D. The germline V and J ends were trimmed by 1 base and 1 base, with 8 bases remaining between them. The germline V gene has CDR1 SGHAT and CDR2 FQNNGV. CDR3 length: 14 residues. This CDR3 reads CASSLVPGSYEQYF. The CDR3, as DNA: TGTGCCAGCAGCTTAGTCCCAGGATCCTACGAGCAGTACTTC. The full variable domain, in which reference TRBV11-2 and TRBJ2-7 provide the parts outside the CDR3, is EAGVAQSPRYKIIEKRQSVAFWCNPISGHATLYWYQQILGQGPKLLIQFQNNGVVDDSQLPKDRFSAERLKGVDSTLKIQPAKLEDSAVYLCASSLVPGSYEQYFGPGTRLTVT.

The gene calls are TRBV12-3 or TRBV12-4 and TRBJ2-7, with D uncertain. The CDR3 is made up of 13 amino acids. Deletions cut 1 base from V and 3 bases from J, with 7 bases between. CDR3 nucleotide sequence: TGTGCCAGCAGTTTAGTTGGTTTCTACGAGCAGTACTTC. Its translation: CASSLVGFYEQYF.

The chain has TRBV24-1 and TRBJ2-3, with TRBD2 matching over 12 bases. Trimming removed 7 bases from V and 0 bases from J; junction bases left unmatched: 7. From germline, CDR1 is KGHDR and CDR2 SFDVKD. The CDR3 is 17 amino acids. CDR3 amino acids: CATSASGRGSSTDTQYF. The CDR3 DNA is TGTGCCACCAGCGCTAGCGGGAGGGGATCCAGCACAGATACGCAGTATTTT.

J is TRBJ1-6 and V is TRBV7-2, with D perhaps matching TRBD1 (5 bases). Trimming left V 0 bases short and J 6 bases short, with 6 bases between. This CDR3 spans 14 amino acids. Germline CDR1 and CDR2: SGHTA and FQGNSA. This CDR3 is CASSLAGVNSPLHF. For the CDR3, the DNA is TGTGCCAGCAGCTTAGCGGGGGTTAATTCACCCCTCCACTTT.

The rearrangement links TRBV6-2 or TRBV6-3 to TRBJ2-1; D is uncertain. Trimming stripped 0 bases from V and 7 bases from J, with 10 bases between. Germline CDR1 and CDR2: MNHEY and SVGEGT. The CDR3 is 14 amino acids. In nucleotides, the CDR3 is TGTGCCAGCAGTTACTCCCAGTCTTTAAATGAGCAGTTCTTC. Translated, it gives CASSYSQSLNEQFF.

The gene calls are TRBV18 and TRBJ2-7; TRBD1 matches at 7 bases. The CDR3 sequence is 14 residues long. Germline lookup yields CDR1 KGHSH and CDR2 LQKENI. J lost 2 bases, V lost 6 bases, and 7 bases had no gene match. CDR3 in DNA: TGTGCCAGCTCTCCCGGGACAGCTACCTACGAGCAGTACTTC. Translated, it gives CASSPGTATYEQYF.

The CDR3 here is CASSPGQGTGMDTGELFF. CDR3 coding DNA: TGTGCCAGCAGCCCCGGACAGGGAACTGGTATGGACACCGGGGAGCTGTTTTTT. The rearrangement links TRBV3-1 (or the pseudogene TRBV3-2) to TRBJ2-2, with 8 positions matching TRBD1. Germline V CDR1 and CDR2: LGHDT, YNNKEL (reference sequence). The length of the CDR3 is 18 residues. V trimming: 4 bases; J trimming: 3 bases; junction bases outside the gene matches: 13.

The V gene is TRBV10-3, the J gene TRBJ1-1; 7 bases map to TRBD1. CDR1 is ENHRY and CDR2 is SYGVKD in the germline V gene. The CDR3 has 16 amino acids. The ends lost 3 bases at V and 2 bases at J; junction bases unmatched: 9. The CDR3 DNA reads as TGTGCCATCAGTGATGAGGGGGCACCATCCAACACTGAAGCTTTCTTT. It codes for CAISDEGAPSNTEAFF.

The count of this clone is one. The chain joins TRBV7-2 to TRBJ2-7; the D gene is possibly TRBD2 (5 bases). V was cut by 2 bases and J by 0 bases, with 14 bases left in between. From germline, CDR1 is SGHTA and CDR2 FQGNSA. This CDR3 contains 16 residues. The CDR3, as DNA: TGTGCCAGCAGCTTACGGGAAGCGGACTTCTCCTACGAGCAGTACTTC. It translates to CASSLREADFSYEQYF.

CDR3 protein: CASTLPGGTGELFF. The CDR3 bases are TGTGCCAGCACTCTTCCCGGGGGTACCGGGGAGCTGTTTTTT. The chain employs TRBV6-5 and TRBJ2-2, with a tentative D call TRBD2 (6 bases). Germline assignment: CDR1 MNHEY and CDR2 SVGAGI. CDR3 size: 14 residues. V lost 7 bases and J 5 bases, leaving 14 bases between the germline ends.